One sample yielded the 27 T cell receptor beta chains listed below, sequenced in a study of blood T cells in healthy people across ages. It was with a sample-barcoded 5' primer and a J-beta primer mix that a second PCR of roughly 6 to 11 cycles was run. TCRdb re-analysed the 5' RACE reads in MiXCR, keeping a single row per CDR3 protein. This sample carries about 780,000 distinct CDR3 sequences, about 42% of them seen once, and the ten largest clones take roughly 20%. Sequencing was performed on blood. The source of these receptors is an elderly man in good health.

This clonotype appeared many times. The chain is built from TRBV4-2 and TRBJ2-3; the D is unclear. The CDR3 totals 14 residues. The V end lost 0 bases, the J end lost 6 bases, and 10 bases lay between the germline ends. Germline CDR1 and CDR2: LGHNA and YNFKEQ. The CDR3 region is CASSQDPRSDTQYF. The DNA of the CDR3 is TGTGCCAGCAGCCAAGATCCCCGATCGGATACGCAGTATTTT.

The V call is TRBV5-5, the J call TRBJ2-4, with 11 bases fitting TRBD1. Germline loops: CDR1 SGHKS, CDR2 YYEKEE (reference sequence). CDR3 size: 15 residues. Germline trimming cut 5 bases from V and 3 bases from J; bases unmatched to any gene: 4. The chain's CDR3 is CASSGTGGIKNIQYF. The CDR3 bases are TGTGCCAGCAGTGGGACAGGGGGTATCAAAAACATTCAGTACTTC.

This clonotype has a handful of counts. The rearrangement uses TRBV7-2 and TRBJ2-2; TRBD1 or TRBD2 may be the D gene (6 bases each). Germline CDR1 reads SGHTA; CDR2 reads FQGNSA. Trimming cost V 1 base and J 12 bases, with 21 bases left between them. This CDR3 contains 16 residues. The CDR3 bases are TGTGCCAGCAGCTTAGTTGGCGGGACACTACCGGGGAAGCTGTTTTTT. Translation gives CASSLVGGTLPGKLFF. Supplemented by reference TRBV7-2 and TRBJ2-2, the full variable domain reads GAGVSQSPSNKVTEKGKDVELRCDPISGHTALYWYRQSLGQGLEFLIYFQGNSAPDKSGLPSDRFSAERTGGSVSTLTIQRTQQEDSAVYLCASSLVGGTLPGKLFFGEGSRLTVL.

The V and J genes are TRBV20-1 and TRBJ2-3; TRBD1 might be the D (5 bases). CDR3 length: 15 amino acids. The ends were cut back, 3 bases at V and 1 base at J, with 14 bases in the middle. The germline gives CDR1 DFQATT, CDR2 SNEGSKA (reference sequence). In nucleotides, the CDR3 is TGCAGTGCTAGCCGTGGTGGGGCCCGCACAGATACGCAGTATTTT. Translated: CSASRGGARTDTQYF.

This clonotype was seen just once. This chain joins TRBV7-2 and TRBJ2-5; 8 bases line up with TRBD1. V lost 6 bases and J lost 0; bases outside the gene matches: 6. Germline-derived CDR1 and CDR2 are SGHTA and FQGNSA. The CDR3 extends over 15 amino acids. The CDR3: CASRETGADQETQYF. The CDR3 DNA sequence: TGTGCCAGCAGAGAGACAGGGGCTGACCAAGAGACCCAGTACTTC.

This clonotype has a single count. The rearrangement links TRBV20-1 to TRBJ2-3; D unresolved. CDR3 length equals 13 residues. V dropped 3 bases and J dropped 0 bases, with 7 bases sitting between them. CDR1 DFQATT and CDR2 SNEGSKA come from the germline V gene (reference sequence). The CDR3 bases are TGCAGTGCTAGGGCGTGGAGCACAGATACGCAGTATTTT. Translating it yields CSARAWSTDTQYF.

This clonotype was picked up one time. The rearrangement joins TRBV20-1 to TRBJ2-3; 9 bases are a match to TRBD2. The CDR3 runs 14 residues. V dropped 6 bases and J dropped 4; count of bases not matched to a gene: 8. The germline V gene encodes CDR1 DFQATT and CDR2 SNEGSKA (reference sequence). The CDR3 region is CSAPLREGPDTQYF. Written as DNA, the CDR3 is TGCAGTGCACCCTTGCGGGAGGGTCCAGATACGCAGTATTTT.

This clonotype was observed many times. The V and J genes are TRBV20-1 and TRBJ2-1; 10 nucleotides align to TRBD2. V shed 0 bases, J shed 2 bases, and the junction held 4 bases outside the gene matches. CDR1 is DFQATT, CDR2 SNEGSKA, per germline (reference sequence). There are 16 residues in the CDR3. The CDR3 spells CSARDLSGRAYNEQFF. The CDR3, as DNA: TGCAGTGCTAGAGATCTAAGCGGGAGGGCCTACAATGAGCAGTTCTTC.

This clonotype was seen a single time. CDR3: CASSHGEGVRYEQYF. Here the CDR3 DNA reads TGTGCCAGCAGCCACGGCGAAGGCGTCAGGTACGAGCAGTACTTC. The chain recombines TRBV3-1 with TRBJ2-5; the D is unclear. The DNA end is more similar to TRBJ2-7, so the J call may be wrong. Germline loops: CDR1 LGHDT, CDR2 YNNKEL (reference sequence). The CDR3 spans 15 residues.

J is TRBJ2-7 and V is TRBV5-1; D unclear. Per germline, CDR1 SGHRS and CDR2 YFSETQ. V lost 0 bases, J lost 1 base, and 11 bases lay in between. This CDR3 region has 15 residues. The CDR3 DNA sequence: TGCGCCAGCAGCTTGGGACTCCCACCGTCCTACGAGCAGTACTTC. Residues: CASSLGLPPSYEQYF.

The gene calls are TRBV10-3 and TRBJ2-1, with D tentatively TRBD1 or TRBD2 (5 bases each). The J call may be faulty, since TRBJ2-7 better matches the DNA end. Germline V gene sequence: CDR1 ENHRY, CDR2 SYGVKD. The CDR3 contains 14 residues. CDR3: CAIRGEPSYNEQYF. The CDR3 DNA is TGTGCCATCAGGGGGGAACCCTCCTACAATGAGCAGTACTTC.

The chain recombines TRBV12-3 or TRBV12-4 with TRBJ2-5; D possibly uses TRBD1 or TRBD2 (5 bases each). This CDR3 is 14 amino acids long. Trimming shortened V by 6 bases and J by 3 bases, and 14 bases separated the two germline ends. DNA of the CDR3: TGTGCCAGCAGCCCTACGGGGCCAAAAGAGACCCAGTACTTC. Amino acid sequence: CASSPTGPKETQYF.

This clonotype was seen a handful of times. The V call is TRBV29-1, the J call TRBJ2-7; 12 bases fit TRBD2. Trimming cost V 7 bases and J 1 base; bases outside gene matches: 5. The CDR3 contains 14 residues. Germline CDR1 and CDR2: SQVTM and ANQGSEA. The DNA of the CDR3 is TGCAGCGGTCTTCTAGCGGGAGGGTCCTACGAGCAGTACTTC. Translation: CSGLLAGGSYEQYF.

V gene TRBV12-5 combines with J gene TRBJ2-3; D is ambiguous. The CDR3 extends over 16 amino acids. The V gene lost 0 bases and the J gene lost 0 bases, with 10 bases spanning the gap. The germline CDR1 and CDR2 sequences are LGHNT and FRNRAP. CDR3 in amino acids: CASGLVVGPSTDTQYF. The CDR3 nucleotides read TGTGCTAGTGGTTTGGTAGTAGGACCTAGCACAGATACGCAGTATTTT.

This clonotype was seen repeatedly, ten times or more. The chain joins TRBV12-3 or TRBV12-4 to TRBJ1-2; D is ambiguous. Trimming shortened V by 3 bases and J by 6 bases, and 11 bases separated the two germline ends. The CDR3 sequence is 13 residues long. The CDR3 loop is CASSFGVRDGYTF. The CDR3 DNA is TGTGCCAGCAGTTTCGGGGTAAGGGATGGCTACACCTTC.

The chain carries TRBV7-2 and TRBJ2-1, with TRBD2 identical over 14 bases. The germline CDR1 and CDR2 sequences are SGHTA and FQGNSA. Losses at the gene ends were 1 base for V and 3 bases for J; bases not matched to a gene: 5. This CDR3 has 18 amino acids. For the CDR3, the DNA is TGTGCCAGCAGCTTAGAGTTGGGACTAGCGGGGGACTACAATGAGCAGTTCTTC. Its protein product is CASSLELGLAGDYNEQFF. The full variable domain, completed using reference TRBV7-2 and TRBJ2-1, is GAGVSQSPSNKVTEKGKDVELRCDPISGHTALYWYRQSLGQGLEFLIYFQGNSAPDKSGLPSDRFSAERTGGSVSTLTIQRTQQEDSAVYLCASSLELGLAGDYNEQFFGPGTRLTVL.

Only a few counts were recorded for this clonotype. The chain has TRBV21-1 and TRBJ1-5; the table's D gene call, TRBD1, was not cross checked with the DNA. TRBV21-1 is given as a pseudogene. The CDR3 has 17 amino acids. Here the CDR3 DNA reads TGTGCCAGCAGCAAAGGGGAGACGGGCGGTGGCAATCAGCCCCAGCATTTT. Translation gives CASSKGETGGGNQPQHF.

The chain joins TRBV4-2 to TRBJ2-4; tentative D call: TRBD2 (6 bases). CDR3 length: 13 amino acids. Germline V gene data show CDR1 as LGHNA and CDR2 as YNFKEQ. V was pared by 1 base and J by 8 bases, with 9 bases between. In DNA form, the CDR3 reads TGTGCCAGCAGCCAAGTTGGCGGGGACATTCAGTACTTC. Encoded protein: CASSQVGGDIQYF.

This clonotype was observed at least ten times. The chain recombines TRBV2 with TRBJ2-3; possibly TRBD2 for D (6 bases). V was pared by 8 bases and J by 6 bases, with 24 bases between. The germline CDR1 and CDR2 sequences are SNHLY and FYNNEI. This CDR3 contains 16 residues. The CDR3 sequence is CASSPWRGEGPDTQYF. CDR3 nucleotides: TGTGCCAGCTCTCCATGGCGGGGCGAAGGTCCGGATACGCAGTATTTT.

The CDR3 DNA is TGCAGTGCTAGGGAAACGGGGGTAAACTATGGCTACACCTTC. It translates to CSARETGVNYGYTF. The chain is built from TRBV20-1 and TRBJ1-2; tentatively, D is TRBD1 (5 bases). Germline CDR1 is DFQATT and CDR2 is SNEGSKA (reference sequence). This CDR3 comprises 14 residues. V was shortened by 3 bases and J by 2 bases, with 13 bases between the two germline ends.

This clonotype has a handful of counts. The genes are TRBV20-1 and TRBJ2-3, with D perhaps TRBD1 (5 bases). V was clipped by 4 bases and J by 2 bases, with 10 bases between them. Germline V gene sequence: CDR1 DFQATT, CDR2 SNEGSKA (reference sequence). There are 13 residues in the CDR3. CDR3 in DNA: TGCAGTGCTACCCACAGGTCCACAGATACGCAGTATTTT. This gives the protein CSATHRSTDTQYF.

This clonotype was picked up a small number of times. The chain couples TRBV18 to TRBJ2-7; D may be TRBD1 or TRBD2 (5 bases each). There are 14 residues in the CDR3. The V gene's germline CDR1 is KGHSH and CDR2 LQKENI. V lost 8 bases and J 0 bases, leaving 14 bases between the germline ends. CDR3 bases: TGTGCCAGCCAACGGGACGGTATCTCCTACGAGCAGTACTTC. Translating gives CASQRDGISYEQYF.

The chain couples TRBV7-2 to TRBJ2-3, with 7 positions matching TRBD2. Looked up from germline, CDR1 is SGHTA and CDR2 is FQGNSA. The junction had 5 bases not matched to a gene; V was cut back by 3 bases and J by 2 bases. The length of the CDR3 is 15 residues. CDR3 DNA sequence: TGTGCCAGCAGCTTCTCCAGCGGGAACACAGATACGCAGTATTTT. It translates to CASSFSSGNTDTQYF. The variable domain in full, with the rest retrieved from reference TRBV7-2 and TRBJ2-3, is GAGVSQSPSNKVTEKGKDVELRCDPISGHTALYWYRQSLGQGLEFLIYFQGNSAPDKSGLPSDRFSAERTGGSVSTLTIQRTQQEDSAVYLCASSFSSGNTDTQYFGPGTRLTVL.

The CDR3 DNA reads TGTGCCAGCAGTTTGTACCCTCCGGGACAGGGAAACACCGGGGAGCTGTTTTTT. It translates to CASSLYPPGQGNTGELFF. The rearrangement uses TRBV27 and TRBJ2-2, with 9 bases matching TRBD1. CDR1 and CDR2 (germline): MNHEY, SMNVEV (reference sequence). CDR3 length equals 18 residues. J was trimmed by 2 bases and V by 3 bases; bases with no gene match: 10.

Only a few counts were recorded for this clonotype. The chain is built from TRBV13 and TRBJ1-1, with D tentatively TRBD1 (5 bases). Trimming removed 3 bases at V and 1 base at J, with 9 bases between. Germline assignment: CDR1 PRHDT and CDR2 FYEKMQ (reference sequence). The CDR3 extends over 14 amino acids. The CDR3 nucleotides are TGTGCCAGCAGCTTGGGGCTCCAGAACACTGAAGCTTTCTTT. Its translation: CASSLGLQNTEAFF. The whole variable domain, filled in from reference TRBV13 and TRBJ1-1, reads AAGVIQSPRHLIKEKRETATLKCYPIPRHDTVYWYQQGPGQDPQFLISFYEKMQSDKGSIPDRFSAQQFSDYHSELNMSSLELGDSALYFCASSLGLQNTEAFFGQGTRLTVV.

The gene calls are TRBV21-1 and TRBJ2-1; TRBD2, the table's D call, was not compared with the DNA. TRBV21-1 is deemed a pseudogene. The CDR3 consists of 19 residues. The CDR3 loop reads CASSKVGASGGFSGVEQFF. As DNA, the CDR3 is TGTGCCAGCAGCAAAGTTGGCGCTAGCGGGGGGTTTTCCGGAGTTGAGCAGTTCTTC.

With regard to this clonotype: A much larger clonotype is one base distant, so this may be a read error. The chain recombines TRBV7-2 with TRBJ2-5, with TRBD2 as a possible D gene (6 bases). The CDR3 spans 15 residues. The germline V gene has CDR1 SGHTA and CDR2 FQGNSA. As DNA, the CDR3 is TGTGCCAGCAGCCGACAGTTGCGGGGTCAAGGGACCCAGTACTTC. Amino acid sequence: CASSRQLRGQGTQYF.